Listed below are T cell receptor beta chains from one sample, sequenced in a study of breast tumors, draining lymph nodes, adjacent tissues. TCRdb reprocessed the multiplex PCR reads with MiXCR, giving one entry per CDR3 protein. This table holds approximately 170,000 distinct CDR3 sequences, 25% to 40% found once. The sample consisted of axillary lymph node tissue. All receptors come from a female donor with breast cancer. Some clones in this sample may be carry-over from other donors' samples. The CDR3 runs from the conserved cysteine through the conserved F or W. A D gene is named only where the DNA matches it firmly. Only part of the rows carry a size: once, few, many, or a class if the clone is expanded.

D: TRBD2
J: TRBJ2-2
V: TRBV14
size: many
DNA: TGTGCCAGCACAAATAGGCGGGAGTATCCCGGGGAGCTGTTTTTT
CDR3: CASTNRREYPGELFF

D: TRBD1
J: TRBJ1-1
V: TRBV14
size: .
DNA: TGTGCCAGCAGCAGAAGACAGGGGCAGAGAATGAACACTGAAGCTTTCTTT
CDR3: CASSRRQGQRMNTEAFF

D: TRBD1
J: TRBJ1-6
V: TRBV12-3/TRBV12-4
size: once
DNA: TGTGCCAGCAGTTTAAGCCGGGGACAGGGAGAATTT
CDR3: CASSLSRGQGEF

D: .
J: TRBJ1-4
V: TRBV5-6
size: many
DNA: TGTGCCAGCAGCTGGATGGCGGGTGAAAAACTGTTTTTT
CDR3: CASSWMAGEKLFF

D: TRBD1
J: TRBJ2-5
V: TRBV4-1
size: many
DNA: TGCGCCAGCAGCCATATTCCGGGACAGGGGTCAGAGACCCAGTACTTC
CDR3: CASSHIPGQGSETQYF

D: .
J: TRBJ1-2
V: TRBV12-3/TRBV12-4
size: few
DNA: TGTGCCAGCAGTTTCGGAGGGGGGTTCGACTATGGCTACACCTTC
CDR3: CASSFGGGFDYGYTF

D: .
J: TRBJ1-6
V: TRBV9
size: many
DNA: TGTGCCAGCAGCGGTCAGGGGCTCGCGGGAAATTCACCCCTCCACTTT
CDR3: CASSGQGLAGNSPLHF

D: TRBD2
J: TRBJ2-2
V: TRBV6-1
size: .
DNA: TGTGCCGGCAGTTTGACTGCAGCGGGAGGGACCGGGGAGCTGTTTTTT
CDR3: CAGSLTAAGGTGELFF

D: .
J: TRBJ2-7
V: TRBV12-3/TRBV12-4
size: many
DNA: TGTGCCAGCAGTTTACGGGCCTACTACGAGCAGTACTTC
CDR3: CASSLRAYYEQYF

D: .
J: TRBJ1-4
V: TRBV7-9
size: many
DNA: TGTGCCAGCAGCTTAGATCCTGCTCCAACTAATGAAAAACTGTTTTTT
CDR3: CASSLDPAPTNEKLFF

D: TRBD2
J: TRBJ2-7
V: TRBV20-1
size: many
DNA: TGCAGTGCTAGAGATCGACAGCGGGAGCCCCGAAGCGAGCAGTACTTC
CDR3: CSARDRQREPRSEQYF

D: .
J: TRBJ1-2
V: TRBV6-6
size: few
DNA: TGTGCCAGCAGTCACGACACTTCTGGTGGCTACACCTTC
CDR3: CASSHDTSGGYTF

D: .
J: TRBJ1-5
V: TRBV12-3/TRBV12-4
size: many
DNA: TGTGCCAGCGGGAGAAACCCGTTTTATCAGCCCCAGCATTTT
CDR3: CASGRNPFYQPQHF

D: TRBD2
J: TRBJ2-3
V: TRBV2
size: .
DNA: TGTGCCGGCAGTGAAAGGACTAGCAGCACGGATACGCAGTATTTT
CDR3: CAGSERTSSTDTQYF

D: .
J: TRBJ1-5
V: TRBV19
size: many
DNA: TGTGCCAGTAGTAATTGGCTTACGGCCAATCAGCCCCAGCATTTT
CDR3: CASSNWLTANQPQHF

D: .
J: TRBJ1-4
V: TRBV7-9
size: .
DNA: TGTGCCAGCACCCGAGAGGGGACTAATGAAAAACTGTTTTTT
CDR3: CASTREGTNEKLFF

D: .
J: TRBJ1-2
V: TRBV6-5
size: few
DNA: TGTGCCAGCCGACTCGGGGGAAGAAGCTATGGCTACACCTTC
CDR3: CASRLGGRSYGYTF

D: .
J: TRBJ2-7
V: TRBV29-1
size: many
DNA: TGCAGCGTTGTTCGGGGCGACTCCTACGAGCAGTACTTC
CDR3: CSVVRGDSYEQYF

D: .
J: TRBJ1-6
V: TRBV2
size: .
DNA: TGTGCCAGCAGTGATTCGACAGGAGTTTCACCCCTCCACTTT
CDR3: CASSDSTGVSPLHF

D: TRBD2
J: TRBJ2-1
V: TRBV30
size: many
DNA: TGTGCCTGGGCGGGGCATAGCGGGAGATATGAGCAGTTCTTC
CDR3: CAWAGHSGRYEQFF

D: TRBD2
J: TRBJ2-2
V: TRBV20-1
size: many
DNA: TGCAGTGCTAGAGTTGGGACTAGTTTGGCCGGGGAGCTGTTTTTT
CDR3: CSARVGTSLAGELFF

D: .
J: TRBJ2-6
V: TRBV20-1
size: many
DNA: TGCAGTGCTAGAGATCGATTGACTCCTGGGGCCAACGTCCTGACTTTC
CDR3: CSARDRLTPGANVLTF

D: .
J: TRBJ1-3
V: TRBV2
size: many
DNA: TGTGCCAGCAGTGAAGAAGAAAACACCATATATTTT
CDR3: CASSEEENTIYF

D: TRBD1
J: TRBJ1-3
V: TRBV6-5
size: once
DNA: TGTGCCAGCAGACAGATGACAGGGGGTGGAAACACCATATGTTTT
CDR3: CASRQMTGGGNTICF

D: TRBD1
J: TRBJ1-5
V: TRBV19
size: .
DNA: TGTGCCAGTAGGGGACAGGGCACGATGAGCAATCAGCCCCAGCATTTT
CDR3: CASRGQGTMSNQPQHF

D: .
J: TRBJ2-3
V: TRBV12-3/TRBV12-4
size: many
DNA: TGTGCCAGCAGGACGGGACTCAGCACAGATACGCAGTATTTT
CDR3: CASRTGLSTDTQYF

D: .
J: TRBJ1-3
V: TRBV20-1
size: many
DNA: TGCAGTGCTAGAGATACAGGGCACTCTGGAAACACCATATATTTT
CDR3: CSARDTGHSGNTIYF

D: .
J: TRBJ2-2
V: TRBV6-5
size: many
DNA: TGTGCCAGCAGTCACTCGACCCCGACTTTCGCCGGGGAGCTGTTTTTT
CDR3: CASSHSTPTFAGELFF

D: TRBD1
J: TRBJ1-6
V: TRBV7-2
size: many
DNA: TGTGCCAGCAGCTTATCTGGGACAGGGGCCTATAATTCACCCCTCCACTTT
CDR3: CASSLSGTGAYNSPLHF

D: .
J: TRBJ1-4
V: TRBV6-5
size: many
DNA: TGTGCCAGCAGTCACCTATCGGGGACCCGAGGAGAAAAACTGTTTTTT
CDR3: CASSHLSGTRGEKLFF

D: TRBD2
J: TRBJ2-1
V: TRBV11-2
size: many
DNA: TGTGCCAGCAGCCCCCTCCTAGCGGCTAACAATGAGCAGTTCTTC
CDR3: CASSPLLAANNEQFF

D: TRBD2
J: TRBJ2-2
V: TRBV7-3
size: .
DNA: TGTGCCAGCAGCTTATCGGTTAGGAGGACTAGCGTCACCGGGGAGCTGTTTTTT
CDR3: CASSLSVRRTSVTGELFF

D: .
J: TRBJ2-6
V: TRBV7-3
size: .
DNA: TGTGCCAGCAGCTCCGGGGGCGGGGCCAACGTCCTGACTTTC
CDR3: CASSSGGGANVLTF

D: TRBD1
J: TRBJ1-1
V: TRBV7-9
size: few
DNA: TGTGCCAGCAGCTTAGGGGGGACAGGGGGCGACACTGAAGCTTTCTTT
CDR3: CASSLGGTGGDTEAFF

D: .
J: TRBJ1-2
V: TRBV6-2/TRBV6-3
size: few
DNA: TGTGCCAGCAGTTACTCGACTCGGAACTATGGCTACACCTTC
CDR3: CASSYSTRNYGYTF

D: .
J: TRBJ2-6
V: TRBV18
size: few
DNA: TGTGCCAGCGACATAGGGGAGGGGGCGCAAGGGGCCAACGTCCTGACTTTC
CDR3: CASDIGEGAQGANVLTF

D: .
J: TRBJ1-3
V: TRBV15
size: .
DNA: TGTGCCACCAGCAGAGATCGGGGGCCCTCTGGAAACACCATATATTTT
CDR3: CATSRDRGPSGNTIYF

D: TRBD1
J: TRBJ2-7
V: TRBV29-1
size: many
DNA: TGCAGCGTTCGGACAGGGGGAACCCAGAGCTCCTACGAGCAGTACTTC
CDR3: CSVRTGGTQSSYEQYF

D: TRBD1
J: TRBJ2-4
V: TRBV6-6
size: few
DNA: TGTGCCAGCAGTTCCGGGGGACAGGGGGGCAAAAACATTCAGTACTTC
CDR3: CASSSGGQGGKNIQYF

D: .
J: TRBJ2-7
V: TRBV7-2
size: many
DNA: TGTGCCAGCAGCCGAGGGGTCAACTACGAGCAGTACTTC
CDR3: CASSRGVNYEQYF

D: .
J: TRBJ1-2
V: TRBV3-1
size: many
DNA: TGTGCCAGCAGCCAGGGGATCCATGGCTACACCTTC
CDR3: CASSQGIHGYTF

D: TRBD2
J: TRBJ2-1
V: TRBV4-2
size: many
DNA: TGTGCCAGCAGCCAAGAAACTAGCGGCTACAATGAGCAGTTCTTC
CDR3: CASSQETSGYNEQFF

D: TRBD2
J: TRBJ2-1
V: TRBV13
size: few
DNA: TGTGCCAGCAGCACCCGGACTAGCGGGATTGTTTATAATGAGCAGTTCTTC
CDR3: CASSTRTSGIVYNEQFF

D: TRBD1
J: TRBJ1-2
V: TRBV7-2
size: many
DNA: TGTGCCAGCAGCTCAGGACAGGGGGACTATGGCTACACCTTC
CDR3: CASSSGQGDYGYTF

D: .
J: TRBJ2-1
V: TRBV11-3
size: many
DNA: TGTGCCAGCTGGGGGGCTCCCTACAATGAGCAGTTCTTC
CDR3: CASWGAPYNEQFF

D: .
J: TRBJ2-2
V: TRBV29-1
size: medium-sized
DNA: TGCAGCACCCCTGGGGCAGGGAACACCGGGGAGCTGTTTTTT
CDR3: CSTPGAGNTGELFF

D: .
J: TRBJ2-1
V: TRBV29-1
size: once
DNA: TGCAGCGTCCGAGCGGTGAGCTCCTACAATGAGCAGTTCTTC
CDR3: CSVRAVSSYNEQFF

D: TRBD1
J: TRBJ2-3
V: TRBV5-6
size: many
DNA: TGTGCCAGCAGCAGGACAGGGTTGGCAGATACGCAGTATTTT
CDR3: CASSRTGLADTQYF

D: .
J: TRBJ2-1
V: TRBV29-1
size: many
DNA: TGCAGCGTTGCTAAACCACCAGGAAATGAGCAGTTCTTC
CDR3: CSVAKPPGNEQFF

D: TRBD2
J: TRBJ2-7
V: TRBV7-9
size: many
DNA: TGTGCCAGCAGCTTCGGACTAGCGAGTTCCTACGAGCAGTACTTC
CDR3: CASSFGLASSYEQYF

D: .
J: TRBJ2-3
V: TRBV7-9
size: many
DNA: TGTGCCAGCCAAGGGGCGGGCGGGGCAGATACGCAGTATTTT
CDR3: CASQGAGGADTQYF

D: .
J: TRBJ2-1
V: TRBV6-5
size: once
DNA: TGTGCCAGCAGTTACGATGGGGGTTCCTACGATGAGCAGTTCTTC
CDR3: CASSYDGGSYDEQFF

D: .
J: TRBJ2-1
V: TRBV5-1
size: many
DNA: TGCGCCAGCAGCTGGGGGGGCGAACCCTACAATGAGCAGTTCTTC
CDR3: CASSWGGEPYNEQFF

D: TRBD2
J: TRBJ2-2
V: TRBV20-1
size: many
DNA: TGCAGTGCTAGAGATGTGGCGGGGGGGTACGGGGAGCTGTTTTTT
CDR3: CSARDVAGGYGELFF

D: TRBD1
J: TRBJ1-4
V: TRBV7-9
size: .
DNA: TGTGCCAGCAGCGCCGGGACAGCCGGCCCCTTTGGGGAAAAACTGCTTTTT
CDR3: CASSAGTAGPFGEKLLF

D: .
J: TRBJ2-2
V: TRBV4-1
size: many
DNA: TGCGCCGGGACCCGGGACGGCACCGGGGAGCTGTTTTTT
CDR3: CAGTRDGTGELFF

D: .
J: TRBJ2-5
V: TRBV7-8
size: few
DNA: TGTGCCAGCAGCTTAGGGGGTAGCGAAGCTGAAGAGACCCAGTACTTC
CDR3: CASSLGGSEAEETQYF

D: TRBD2
J: TRBJ2-1
V: TRBV6-1
size: .
DNA: TGTGCCAGCAGTGAAGCGTGGCTAGCGGGAGCCAATGAGCAGTTCTTC
CDR3: CASSEAWLAGANEQFF

D: .
J: TRBJ2-2
V: TRBV7-7
size: once
DNA: TGTGCTAGCAGCTTAGATCAGGTGACGGGGGAGCTGTTTTTT
CDR3: CASSLDQVTGELFF

D: TRBD1
J: TRBJ1-6
V: TRBV2
size: once
DNA: TGTGCCAGCAGAGATGGGACAGGGCTCTCACTCCTCCACTTT
CDR3: CASRDGTGLSLLHF